The clone carrying this T cell receptor beta chain has a single count. The data are from a study of blood T cell repertoires in COVID-19. Per the germline V gene, CDR1 is SGHTA and CDR2 is FQGNSA. V was clipped by 5 bases and J by 1 base, with 10 bases between them. CDR3 size: 14 residues. The protocol was immunoSEQ multiplex PCR, while the TCRdb copy is restricted to in-frame clones and leaves out a portion. The sample includes under 300,000 clones, approximately 78% of them seen just once. The chain links TRBV7-2 to TRBJ2-3; possible D gene TRBD2, 5 bases. Sequences were obtained from peripheral blood. The sequence was obtained from a woman in her sixties or seventies with active or convalescent COVID-19. The CDR3 here is CASSPRDGTDTQYF. Written as DNA, the CDR3 is TGTGCCAGCAGCCCGAGGGATGGCACAGATACGCAGTATTTT.